The next 27 T cell receptor beta chains were all read from a single sample in a study of response to subunit inactivated influenza vaccine. TCRdb ran MiXCR on the RT-PCR reads and lists one entry per CDR3 protein. The profile shows almost 250,000 distinct CDR3 sequences, 9% to 15% of them singletons. Sequenced material: non-naive T cells sorted from PBMCs, taken around 14 days before vaccination. The source of these receptors is a man aged 50-60 years who received an inactivated influenza vaccine.

This clonotype has just a few counts. One end of the junction is discordant with germline, which a read error may explain. V gene TRBV7-6 combines with J gene TRBJ2-7; D is perhaps TRBD1 or TRBD2 (5 bases each). Germline-derived CDR1 and CDR2 are SGHVS and FNYEAQ. The CDR3 length is 14 residues. The CDR3 sequence is CASSPVCVGEWGCF. For the CDR3, the DNA is TGTGCCAGCAGCCCCGTGTGTGTGGGGGAATGGGGTTGTTTC.

V is TRBV20-1 and J is TRBJ1-4, with D possibly being TRBD1 (6 bases). CDR3 size: 14 residues. Germline CDR1 DFQATT, CDR2 SNEGSKA (reference sequence). The V end lost 7 bases, the J end lost 6 bases, and 18 bases lay between the germline ends. This chain's CDR3 is CSVPSPGVDEKLFF. CDR3 DNA sequence: TGCAGTGTCCCATCTCCAGGGGTGGATGAAAAACTGTTTTTT.

V and J are TRBV5-6 and TRBJ2-5; D might be TRBD2 (5 bases). Looked up from germline, CDR1 is SGHDT and CDR2 is YYEEEE. The CDR3 has 13 residues. The V gene lost 3 bases and the J gene lost 2 bases, with 8 bases spanning the gap. CDR3 sequence reads: CASSSDYQETQYF. The CDR3, as DNA: TGTGCCAGCAGCTCAGACTATCAAGAGACCCAGTACTTC.

The CDR3 reads CASSQDRVSNQPQHF. CDR3 sequence (DNA): TGCGCCAGCAGCCAAGACAGGGTCAGCAATCAGCCCCAGCATTTT. The chain is built from TRBV4-1 and TRBJ1-5; D is possibly TRBD1 (5 bases). There are 15 residues in the CDR3. V was clipped by 0 bases and J by 1 base, with 7 bases between them. Germline CDR1 MGHRA, CDR2 YSYEKL.

This chain uses TRBV5-6 with TRBJ2-7, with 8 bases lining up with TRBD2. V trimming: 4 bases; J trimming: 0 bases; junction bases outside the gene matches: 3. Looked up from germline, CDR1 is SGHDT and CDR2 is YYEEEE. The CDR3 is 14 amino acids. CDR3 sequence reads: CASSKTSVSYEQYF. CDR3 nucleotides: TGTGCCAGCAGCAAGACTAGCGTCTCCTACGAGCAGTACTTC.

By its share, this clonotype is medium-sized (0.01 to 0.1%). The chain carries TRBV29-1 and TRBJ2-1, with D perhaps being TRBD1 or TRBD2 (5 bases each). With 7 bases removed from V and 12 bases from J, the gap between germline ends came to 13 bases. The CDR3 consists of 10 residues. Germline V CDR1 and CDR2: SQVTM, ANQGSEA. The CDR3 here is CSARGEGQFF. The CDR3 coding sequence is TGCAGCGCGAGAGGGGAAGGGCAGTTCTTC.

On this clonotype: The junction shows a germline mismatch at one end, possibly a read error. The rearrangement uses TRBV28 and TRBJ2-6; weak D call: TRBD1 (5 bases). Germline V gene sequence: CDR1 MDHEN, CDR2 SYDVKM. The CDR3 runs to 19 residues. CDR3 sequence: CASSLMSRLVHSGANVVTF. For the CDR3, the DNA is TGTGCCAGCAGTTTAATGTCTCGGCTTGTCCATTCTGGGGCCAACGTCGTGACTTTC. Together with reference TRBV28 and TRBJ2-6, the CDR3 gives the full variable domain: DVKVTQSSRYLVKRTGEKVFLECVQDMDHENMFWYRQDPGLGLRLIYFSYDVKMKEKGDIPEGYSVSREKKERFSLILESASTNQTSMYLCASSLMSRLVHSGANVVTFGAGSRLTVL.

CDR3 in amino acids: CASSLEAQGYETQYF. The CDR3 nucleotides are TGCGCCAGCAGCTTGGAGGCTCAGGGCTATGAGACCCAGTACTTC. The chain joins TRBV5-1 to TRBJ2-5, with a tentative D call TRBD1 (5 bases). Trimming pared 0 bases from V and 5 bases from J, leaving 14 bases between. Germline CDR1 is SGHRS and CDR2 is YFSETQ. There are 15 residues in the CDR3. The entire variable domain, with the rest obtained from reference TRBV5-1 and TRBJ2-5, is as follows: KAGVTQTPRYLIKTRGQQVTLSCSPISGHRSVSWYQQTPGQGLQFLFEYFSETQRNKGNFPGRFSGRQFSNSRSEMNVSTLELGDSALYLCASSLEAQGYETQYFGPGTRLLVL.

This clonotype turned up a few times. The chain has TRBV11-1 and TRBJ2-5; 13 nucleotides match TRBD2. Germline V gives CDR1 SGHAT, CDR2 FQDESV (reference sequence). With 0 bases clipped from V and 0 bases from J, the junction kept 7 bases outside the gene matches. The CDR3 is 19 residues long. In DNA form, the CDR3 reads TGTGCCAGCAGCTTAGCTGGGTGGACTAGCGGGAGTCACCAAGAGACCCAGTACTTC. It yields the protein CASSLAGWTSGSHQETQYF. Supplemented by reference TRBV11-1 and TRBJ2-5, the full variable domain reads EAEVAQSPRYKITEKSQAVAFWCDPISGHATLYWYRQILGQGPELLVQFQDESVVDDSQLPKDRFSAERLKGVDSTLKIQPAELGDSAMYLCASSLAGWTSGSHQETQYFGPGTRLLVL.

The sample holds a few counts of this clonotype. The chain is built from TRBV7-2 and TRBJ1-2; 8 bases line up with TRBD1. This CDR3 has 15 amino acids. V gave up 2 bases and J gave up 4 bases; unmatched junction bases: 6. From germline, CDR1 is SGHTA and CDR2 FQGNSA. Written as DNA, the CDR3 is TGTGCCAGCAGCTTATTTGCGGACAGGGCCTATGGCTACACCTTC. This translates into CASSLFADRAYGYTF.

This clonotype has just a few counts. This chain joins TRBV12-3 or TRBV12-4 and TRBJ2-3; perhaps TRBD2 as D (5 bases). Trimming took off 6 bases at V and 2 bases at J, with 15 bases between the two ends. This CDR3 contains 15 residues. CDR3 sequence: CASSLSSGHTDTQYF. CDR3 nucleotide sequence: TGTGCCAGCAGCTTATCAAGCGGCCACACAGATACGCAGTATTTT.

J is TRBJ2-2 and V is TRBV20-1; D unresolved. The V end was cut by 6 bases, the J end by 2 bases, with 13 bases between. This CDR3 spans 14 amino acids. Germline CDR1 is DFQATT and CDR2 is SNEGSKA (reference sequence). This CDR3 reads CSAYRAPNTGELFF. DNA of the CDR3: TGCAGTGCCTACCGGGCCCCTAACACCGGGGAGCTGTTTTTT.

This clonotype came up many times. This sequence joins TRBV20-1 and TRBJ2-7; 9 positions agree with TRBD1. The germline gives CDR1 DFQATT, CDR2 SNEGSKA (reference sequence). V lost 0 bases and J lost 0; bases outside the gene matches: 3. CDR3 length: 15 amino acids. The CDR3 reads CSARDRDRVSYEQYF. CDR3 nucleotide sequence: TGCAGTGCTAGAGATCGGGACAGGGTCTCCTACGAGCAGTACTTC.

In this sample, this clonotype turned up a few times. The chain combines TRBV30 with TRBJ2-2; 10 bases align to TRBD2. The CDR3 length is 17 residues. Germline values: CDR1 GTSNPN, CDR2 SVGIG (reference sequence). With 4 bases clipped from V and 4 bases from J, the junction kept 12 bases outside the gene matches. The CDR3, as DNA: TGTGCCTGGAAGGGGCTAGCGGGAGACCGAAGCACCGGGGAGCTGTTTTTT. Amino acids: CAWKGLAGDRSTGELFF.

This clonotype was picked up many times. The rearrangement uses TRBV2 and TRBJ2-1, with 7 bases matching TRBD1. The CDR3 covers 15 residues. Losses at the gene ends were 4 bases for V and 7 bases for J; bases not matched to a gene: 10. Germline V gene sequence: CDR1 SNHLY, CDR2 FYNNEI. The DNA for the CDR3 is TGTGCCAGCAGTGTTTTTGAGGGGGCCGGGAATGAGCAGTTCTTC. It specifies CASSVFEGAGNEQFF.

This chain joins TRBV10-1 and TRBJ2-5; 8 positions match TRBD1. CDR3 length: 15 residues. V lost 2 bases and J lost 5; bases outside the gene matches: 7. Germline assignment: CDR1 WNHNN and CDR2 SYGVQD (reference sequence). CDR3 DNA: TGCGCCAGCAGTGAGGGACAGGGCCTGGTCGAGACCCAGTACTTC. It yields the protein CASSEGQGLVETQYF.

In this sample, this clonotype turned up many times. The rearrangement links TRBV20-1 to TRBJ2-7; 16 bases match TRBD2. The V and J ends lost 5 bases and 7 bases, in that order; junction bases with no gene match: 5. The CDR3 extends over 14 amino acids. Germline V CDR1 and CDR2: DFQATT, SNEGSKA (reference sequence). CDR3 bases: TGCAGTGCTGGGACGGGACTAGCGGGAGGGGAGCAGTACTTC. Its translation: CSAGTGLAGGEQYF.

This clonotype was recorded many times. The chain uses TRBV3-1 and TRBJ2-5; 7 positions match TRBD1. V was pared by 6 bases and J by 8 bases, with 9 bases of the junction left unmatched. The CDR3 is 13 residues long. Germline loops: CDR1 LGHDT, CDR2 YNNKEL (reference sequence). This CDR3 is CASSRDSLYTQYF. CDR3 bases: TGTGCCAGCAGTCGGGACAGCTTGTACACCCAGTACTTC.

The chain employs TRBV6-1 and TRBJ1-2; a weak D match, TRBD1 (6 bases). Trimming left V 7 bases short and J 7 bases short, with 16 bases between. Germline CDR1 is MNHNS and CDR2 is SASEGT. CDR3 length: 13 amino acids. Here the CDR3 reads CASTTQGWGGYTF. The CDR3 coding sequence is TGTGCCAGCACCACACAGGGATGGGGTGGCTACACCTTC.

This clonotype has more than one count but fewer than ten. This chain joins TRBV6-5 and TRBJ2-7, with a tentative D call TRBD1 (5 bases). The CDR3 runs 16 residues. Germline-derived CDR1 and CDR2 are MNHEY and SVGAGI. Trimming stripped 0 bases from V and 2 bases from J, with 14 bases between. The CDR3 coding sequence is TGTGCCAGCAGTTACTCGTTAAAGGGGAATGCCTACGAGCAGTACTTC. As protein: CASSYSLKGNAYEQYF.

The rearrangement joins TRBV4-3 to TRBJ2-7; perhaps TRBD1 as D (5 bases). V was trimmed by 1 base and J by 4 bases, leaving 11 bases between them. This CDR3 has 14 residues. Germline CDR1 is LGHNA and CDR2 is YSLEER. CDR3 DNA sequence: TGCGCCAGCAGCCAAGGTCAGGGAATATACGAGCAGTACTTC. It is translated as CASSQGQGIYEQYF.

This chain joins TRBV7-2 and TRBJ2-3, with 15 bases matching TRBD2. With 5 bases clipped from V and 2 bases from J, the junction kept 5 bases outside the gene matches. Germline V CDR1 and CDR2: SGHTA, FQGNSA. This CDR3 has 17 residues. CDR3 sequence reads: CASSKGLAGGFTDTQYF. CDR3 coding DNA: TGTGCCAGCAGCAAGGGACTAGCGGGAGGTTTCACAGATACGCAGTATTTT. Full variable domain (remainder filled in from reference TRBV7-2 and TRBJ2-3): GAGVSQSPSNKVTEKGKDVELRCDPISGHTALYWYRQSLGQGLEFLIYFQGNSAPDKSGLPSDRFSAERTGGSVSTLTIQRTQQEDSAVYLCASSKGLAGGFTDTQYFGPGTRLTVL.

A few counts support this clonotype. The CDR3 loop is CASSLVGSRTGELFF. The DNA of the CDR3 is TGTGCCAGCAGCTTAGTTGGTAGTCGGACCGGGGAGCTGTTTTTT. The V and J genes are TRBV7-2 and TRBJ2-2; D is uncertain. The CDR3 length is 15 residues. Trimming cost V 1 base and J 5 bases, with 11 bases left between them. Germline CDR1 SGHTA, CDR2 FQGNSA.

This clonotype has only a few counts. This chain connects TRBV12-3 or TRBV12-4 to TRBJ2-7, with 7 bases aligning to TRBD1. This CDR3 is built from 18 residues. V lost 5 bases, J lost 2 bases, and 18 bases stayed unmatched. The CDR3 spells CASSPLDFRQGPPYEQYF. As DNA, the CDR3 is TGTGCCAGCAGTCCCCTAGATTTTAGACAGGGACCTCCCTACGAGCAGTACTTC.

This chain links TRBV25-1 with TRBJ1-1; D uncertain. The CDR3 runs 13 residues. Germline values: CDR1 MGHDK, CDR2 SYGVNS. The germline V and J ends were trimmed by 9 bases and 4 bases, with 15 bases remaining between them. CDR3 amino acids: CASSFQARTEAFF. Here the CDR3 DNA reads TGTGCCAGTAGTTTCCAGGCTCGCACTGAAGCTTTCTTT.

In this sample, this clonotype turned up a few times. J is TRBJ1-1 and V is TRBV5-1; the D gene is possibly TRBD1 (5 bases). Germline CDR1 and CDR2: SGHRS and YFSETQ. CDR3 length: 14 residues. V was pared by 4 bases and J by 1 base, with 11 bases between. As DNA, the CDR3 is TGCGCCAGCAGCCCTACGACAGAGAACACTGAAGCTTTCTTT. As protein: CASSPTTENTEAFF.

For the CDR3, the DNA is TGTGCCAGCAGTTTAGCCCCCGGGACTAGGGCAGATACGCAGTATTTT. Protein sequence: CASSLAPGTRADTQYF. The chain couples TRBV27 to TRBJ2-3, with 8 bases fitting TRBD2. From germline, CDR1 is MNHEY and CDR2 SMNVEV (reference sequence). Unmatched junction bases numbered 8, after V lost 2 bases and J lost 4 bases. The CDR3 runs to 16 residues.